One sample yielded the 5 T cell receptor beta chains listed below, sequenced in a study of blood T cell repertoires in COVID-19. The data were produced by immunoSEQ multiplex PCR, yet TCRdb's version contains in-frame clones alone and is incomplete. In the table there are 65,000 to 85,000 clones, about 70% of which are singletons. Material: peripheral blood. These receptors originate from a man aged 45-65 years with active or convalescent COVID-19.

This clone was counted a single time. This rearrangement joins TRBV3-1 (or the pseudogene TRBV3-2) to TRBJ2-5; D gene ambiguous. Germline CDR1 LGHDT, CDR2 YNNKEL (reference sequence). The ends were cut back, 0 bases at V and 4 bases at J, with 6 bases in the middle. This CDR3 has 13 amino acids. This chain's CDR3 is CASSQDPRETQYF. The CDR3 DNA is TGTGCCAGCAGCCAAGATCCGAGAGAGACCCAGTACTTC.

This clone was observed a handful of times. This rearrangement joins TRBV3-1 (or the pseudogene TRBV3-2) to TRBJ2-2; 11 bases match TRBD2. Germline assignment: CDR1 LGHDT and CDR2 YNNKEL (reference sequence). This CDR3 is 15 amino acids long. V was pared by 5 bases and J by 7 bases, with 6 bases of the junction left unmatched. CDR3 DNA: TGTGCCAGCAGCACTAGCGGGGGAGGAGACGGGGAGCTGTTTTTT. It translates to CASSTSGGGDGELFF.

The rearrangement joins TRBV6-6 to TRBJ2-3; possible D gene TRBD2, 5 bases. V dropped 5 bases and J dropped 1 base, with 10 bases sitting between them. Germline assignment: CDR1 MNHNY and CDR2 SVGAGI (reference sequence). This CDR3 is 14 amino acids long. CDR3: CASSSDGGTDTQYF. CDR3 bases: TGTGCCAGCAGTAGCGACGGGGGCACAGATACGCAGTATTTT.

This chain links TRBV5-4 with TRBJ1-3; D is perhaps TRBD1 (6 bases). This CDR3 has 15 residues. V was cut by 3 bases and J by 0 bases, with 10 bases left in between. The germline CDR1 and CDR2 sequences are SGHNT and YYREEE (reference sequence). The CDR3 nucleotides read TGTGCCAGCAGCTGGGGGGGCCTCTCTGGAAACACCATATATTTT. This sequence encodes CASSWGGLSGNTIYF.

The chain employs TRBV29-1 and TRBJ2-1; 7 bases fit TRBD1. Germline lookup yields CDR1 SQVTM and CDR2 ANQGSEA. V lost 3 bases, J lost 5 bases, and 7 bases stayed unmatched. The length of the CDR3 is 14 residues. DNA of the CDR3: TGCAGCGTTGATCGGGACAGCCACAACAATGAGCAGTTCTTC. It translates to CSVDRDSHNNEQFF.